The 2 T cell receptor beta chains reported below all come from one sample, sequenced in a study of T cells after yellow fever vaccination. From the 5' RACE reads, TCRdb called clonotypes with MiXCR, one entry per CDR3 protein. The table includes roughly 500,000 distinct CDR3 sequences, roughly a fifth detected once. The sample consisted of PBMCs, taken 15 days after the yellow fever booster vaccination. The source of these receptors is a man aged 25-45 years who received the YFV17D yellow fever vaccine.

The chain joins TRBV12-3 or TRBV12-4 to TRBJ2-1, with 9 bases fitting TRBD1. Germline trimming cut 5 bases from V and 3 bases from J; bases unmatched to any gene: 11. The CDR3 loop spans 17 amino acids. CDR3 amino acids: CASSQPGTGRHYNEQFF. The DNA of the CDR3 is TGTGCCAGCAGTCAACCGGGGACAGGGAGGCACTACAATGAGCAGTTCTTC.

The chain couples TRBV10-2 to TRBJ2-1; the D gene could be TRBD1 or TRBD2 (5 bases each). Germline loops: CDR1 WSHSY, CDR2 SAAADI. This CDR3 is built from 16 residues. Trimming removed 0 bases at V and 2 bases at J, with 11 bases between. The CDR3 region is CASSESVSGPYNEQFF. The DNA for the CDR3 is TGCGCCAGCAGTGAGTCTGTTTCGGGGCCCTACAATGAGCAGTTCTTC.